This T cell receptor (beta chain) originates from a study of blood T cell repertoires in COVID-19. Study-level background: Sources were T cells, B-cell-depleted T cells, or PBMCs; the material itself was cDNA or gDNA.

Repertoires were generated with immunoSEQ multiplex PCR, while TCRdb's copy carries only in-frame clones and drops some. The top ten hold about 1.5% of the sample, which has 230,000 or so clones, approximately 80% seen once. The length of the CDR3 is 15 residues. Trimming removed 0 bases at V and 8 bases at J, with 16 bases between. Germline V gene sequence: CDR1 LGHNA, CDR2 YSLEER. The chain recombines TRBV4-3 with TRBJ1-2, with D possibly being TRBD1 (5 bases). This TCR came from a woman aged 40 to 50 who had recovered from COVID-19. Specimen: peripheral blood. In DNA, the CDR3 is TGCGCCAGCAGCCAAGAGAGACAGATCCCTCTAGGCTACACCTTC. Its protein product is CASSQERQIPLGYTF.